The sequence of this T cell receptor beta chain was determined in a study of blood T cell repertoires in COVID-19. As for the study in general: PBMCs, B-cell-depleted T cells, or T cells provided the cDNA or gDNA that made up the material.

TCRdb's table, derived via immunoSEQ multiplex PCR, lists solely in-frame clones and lacks some. Among some 400,000 clones listed, 90% were seen once. The trim removed 1 base at V and 4 bases at J, leaving 3 bases unmatched. In germline, CDR1 is LGHNA, CDR2 YNFKEQ. The CDR3 loop spans 14 amino acids. The rearrangement joins TRBV4-2 to TRBJ1-1, with TRBD1 identical over 7 bases. The sample consisted of peripheral blood. This TCR derives from a man between 18 and 35 years old with active or convalescent COVID-19. CDR3 in amino acids: CASSQVAGGTEAFF. The CDR3 DNA follows: TGTGCCAGCAGCCAAGTGGCAGGGGGCACTGAAGCTTTCTTT.